The 3 T cell receptor beta chains in this list originate from one sample, sequenced in a study of T-cell memory formation after mild COVID-19. TCRdb reanalysed the 5' RACE reads using MiXCR and keeps one entry per CDR3 protein. The sample contains about 400,000 distinct CDR3 sequences, about a sixth of which appear only once. The sequencing input was PBMCs or a T cell subset sorted from them (not recorded which). These TCRs come from a man between 18 and 29 years old who had mild COVID-19 (a few samples of this study predate the infection). Cell type and time point are not known.

This clonotype was detected ten times or more. This chain links TRBV11-2 with TRBJ1-5; 10 bases align to TRBD1. Germline V gives CDR1 SGHAT, CDR2 FQNNGV. The CDR3 is made up of 15 amino acids. J gave up 5 bases and V 4 bases, and 5 bases lay outside the gene matches. CDR3 sequence: CASSSGQGDDQPQHF. DNA for the CDR3: TGTGCCAGCAGCTCCGGACAGGGGGATGATCAGCCCCAGCATTTT.

The rearrangement joins TRBV7-2 to TRBJ2-6; no firm D call. CDR1 is SGHTA, CDR2 FQGNSA, per germline. V lost 7 bases, J lost 4 bases, and 17 bases lay in between. The CDR3 consists of 16 residues. The CDR3 sequence is CASTLIRHSGANVLTF. The CDR3 DNA reads as TGTGCCAGCACCCTCATACGGCATTCCGGGGCCAACGTCCTGACTTTC.

This clonotype was found a few times. The rearrangement links TRBV24-1 to TRBJ2-4; 10 positions agree with TRBD1. The CDR3 extends over 15 amino acids. Germline V CDR1 and CDR2: KGHDR, SFDVKD. The junction had 4 bases not matched to a gene; V was cut back by 3 bases and J by 6 bases. This CDR3 reads CATSDPGQGLNIQYF. The CDR3 DNA sequence: TGTGCCACCAGTGATCCGGGACAGGGGCTAAACATTCAGTACTTC.